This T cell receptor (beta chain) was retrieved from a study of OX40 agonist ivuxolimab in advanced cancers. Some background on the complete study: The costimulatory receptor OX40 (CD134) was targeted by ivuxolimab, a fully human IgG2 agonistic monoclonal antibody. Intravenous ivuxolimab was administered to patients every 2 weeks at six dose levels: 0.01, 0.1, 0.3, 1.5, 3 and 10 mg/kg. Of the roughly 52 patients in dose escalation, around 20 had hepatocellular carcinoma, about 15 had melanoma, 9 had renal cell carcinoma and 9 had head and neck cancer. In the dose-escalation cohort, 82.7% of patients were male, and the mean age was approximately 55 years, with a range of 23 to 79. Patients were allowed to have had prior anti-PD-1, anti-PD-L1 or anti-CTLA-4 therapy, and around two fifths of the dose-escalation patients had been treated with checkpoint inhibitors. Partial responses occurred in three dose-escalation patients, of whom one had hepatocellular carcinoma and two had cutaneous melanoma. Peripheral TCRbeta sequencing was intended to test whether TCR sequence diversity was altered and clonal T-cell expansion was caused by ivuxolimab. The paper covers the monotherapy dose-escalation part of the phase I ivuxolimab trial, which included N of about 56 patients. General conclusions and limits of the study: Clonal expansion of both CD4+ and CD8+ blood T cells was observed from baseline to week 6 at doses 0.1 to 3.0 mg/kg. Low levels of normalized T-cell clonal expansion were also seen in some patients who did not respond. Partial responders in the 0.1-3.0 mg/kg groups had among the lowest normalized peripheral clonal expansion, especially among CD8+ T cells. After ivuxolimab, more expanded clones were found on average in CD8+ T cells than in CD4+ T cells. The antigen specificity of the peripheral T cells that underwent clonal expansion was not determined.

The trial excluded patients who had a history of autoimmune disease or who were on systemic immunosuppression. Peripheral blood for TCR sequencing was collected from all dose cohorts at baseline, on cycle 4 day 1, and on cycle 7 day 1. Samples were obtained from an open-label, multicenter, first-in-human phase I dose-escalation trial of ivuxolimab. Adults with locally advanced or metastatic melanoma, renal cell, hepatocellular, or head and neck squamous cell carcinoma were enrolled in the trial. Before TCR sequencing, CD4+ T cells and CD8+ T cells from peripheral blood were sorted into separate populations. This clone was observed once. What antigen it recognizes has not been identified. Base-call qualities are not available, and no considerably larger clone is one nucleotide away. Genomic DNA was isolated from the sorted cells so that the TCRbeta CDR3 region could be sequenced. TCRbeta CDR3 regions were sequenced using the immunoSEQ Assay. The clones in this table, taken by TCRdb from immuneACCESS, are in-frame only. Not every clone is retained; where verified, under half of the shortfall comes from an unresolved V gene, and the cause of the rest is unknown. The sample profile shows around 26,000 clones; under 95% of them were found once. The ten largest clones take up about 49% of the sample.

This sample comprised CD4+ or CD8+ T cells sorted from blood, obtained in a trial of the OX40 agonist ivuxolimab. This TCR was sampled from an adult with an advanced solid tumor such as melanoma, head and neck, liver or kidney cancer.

The CDR3 protein is CASRDTGNGNTIYF. The nucleotide sequence is TGTGCCAGCAGAGATACAGGGAACGGAAACACCATATATTTT. The sequence is built from TRBV11-2 and TRBJ1-3; a tentative D match to TRBD1 spans 6 bases. V loses 6 bases, J loses 4 bases, and the germline ends lie 13 bases apart. Looking up the germline V gene yields CDR1 SGHAT and CDR2 FQNNGV. The CDR3, from cysteine to phenylalanine, totals 14 residues. The entry retains the CDR3 DNA only, 42 bases that are in frame from base 1. Extended through the reference TRBV11-2 and TRBJ1-3 proteins, this CDR3 yields the full variable domain: EAGVAQSPRYKIIEKRQSVAFWCNPISGHATLYWYQQILGQGPKLLIQFQNNGVVDDSQLPKDRFSAERLKGVDSTLKIQPAKLEDSAVYLCASRDTGNGNTIYFGEGSWLTVV.